These 21 T cell receptor beta chains came from one sample sequenced in a study of beta chain features in type 1 diabetes. These receptors have no known antigen. Isolated RNA was reverse transcribed in full, so expressed TCRB transcripts were sequenced. The assay was immunoSEQ multiplex PCR, and TCRdb's table has in-frame clones only and misses some. Altogether 300,000 to 350,000 clones are present, roughly 13% being singletons, with the ten largest covering roughly 0.015%. Study-level findings and limits: In every one of the four CD4+ subsets, TCRB CDR3s were moderately but significantly shorter in Type 1 diabetes patients.

The sample taken for sequencing was naive CD4+ T cells from blood. The receptors here all came from a woman under 30 with type 1 diabetes.

This chain connects TRBV9 to TRBJ2-1; TRBD2 agrees at 13 bases. Unmatched junction bases numbered 7, after V lost 4 bases and J lost 9 bases. Germline V gene sequence: CDR1 SGDLS, CDR2 YYNGEE. CDR3 length: 15 amino acids. The CDR3 region has the DNA TGTGCCAGCAGCCTCGGACTAGCGGGAGTGGGTGAGCAGTTCTTC. Residues: CASSLGLAGVGEQFF.

The table lists this clone with a few counts. CDR3 sequence: CASSFTVASGSTGELFF. In DNA form, the CDR3 reads TGTGCCAGCAGCTTTACGGTAGCTAGCGGGAGCACCGGGGAGCTGTTTTTT. This sequence joins TRBV5-4 and TRBJ2-2, with 10 positions matching TRBD2. J gave up 4 bases and V 2 bases, and 8 bases lay outside the gene matches. The germline V gene encodes CDR1 SGHNT and CDR2 YYREEE (reference sequence). The CDR3 extends over 17 amino acids. The whole variable domain, filled in from reference TRBV5-4 and TRBJ2-2, reads ETGVTQSPTHLIKTRGQQVTLRCSSQSGHNTVSWYQQALGQGPQFIFQYYREEENGRGNFPPRFSGLQFPNYSSELNVNALELDDSALYLCASSFTVASGSTGELFFGEGSRLTVL.

A word on this clone: The junction departs from germline at one end; a sequencing error may be responsible. The J gene is TRBJ2-2, the V gene TRBV4-1; 8 bases are shared with TRBD2. Looked up from germline, CDR1 is MGHRA and CDR2 is YSYEKL. There are 15 residues in the CDR3. CDR3 bases: TGCGCCAGCAGCCAAGGCCGAGCGGGAGCCGGAGAGCTGTTTTTT. This translates into CASSQGRAGAGELFF.

The chain employs TRBV6-6 and TRBJ1-1; 7 nucleotides agree with TRBD1. V was clipped by 0 bases and J by 6 bases; unmatched bases: 7. The CDR3 has 15 amino acids. Germline lookup yields CDR1 MNHNY and CDR2 SVGAGI (reference sequence). The CDR3: CASSYSRQGVPEAFF. CDR3 DNA sequence: TGTGCCAGCAGTTACTCGAGACAGGGAGTCCCTGAAGCTTTCTTT.

This clone showed up just a few times. The chain has TRBV27 and TRBJ2-1, with TRBD2 matching over 10 bases. Germline V lookup: CDR1 MNHEY, CDR2 SMNVEV (reference sequence). CDR3 length equals 16 residues. V dropped 5 bases and J dropped 3; count of bases not matched to a gene: 7. In DNA form, the CDR3 reads TGTGCCAGCAGTACTTACGGGACTAGCGTCTACAATGAGCAGTTCTTC. Its translation: CASSTYGTSVYNEQFF.

This clone showed up just a few times. The rearrangement uses TRBV28 and TRBJ2-6, with 8 nucleotides matching TRBD1. This CDR3 comprises 19 residues. V shed 3 bases and J 1 base; nucleotides not matched to a gene: 11. In germline, CDR1 is MDHEN, CDR2 SYDVKM. CDR3 nucleotides: TGTGCCAGCAGTTTCCCCCGGACAGGGCAGCCTTCTGGGGCCAACGTCCTGACTTTC. Translated: CASSFPRTGQPSGANVLTF.

The chain joins TRBV29-1 to TRBJ1-2; 9 bases fit TRBD1. V gave up 6 bases and J gave up 4 bases; unmatched junction bases: 3. The CDR3 consists of 12 residues. Germline V gives CDR1 SQVTM, CDR2 ANQGSEA. CDR3 coding DNA: TGCAGCGTGGGGACAGGGCGCTATGGCTACACCTTC. Amino acid sequence: CSVGTGRYGYTF.

This clone has just a few counts. The gene calls are TRBV27 and TRBJ1-2; D might be TRBD1 (5 bases). The germline V and J ends were trimmed by 2 bases and 4 bases, with 5 bases remaining between them. The CDR3 is 12 residues long. Per germline, CDR1 MNHEY and CDR2 SMNVEV (reference sequence). CDR3 DNA: TGTGCCAGCAGTTTAAGGGGCTATGGCTACACCTTC. Protein: CASSLRGYGYTF.

This clone has only a few counts. The chain couples TRBV5-1 to TRBJ1-1; no definite D call. Trimming pared 3 bases from V and 2 bases from J, leaving 11 bases between. The length of the CDR3 is 14 residues. Germline CDR1 reads SGHRS; CDR2 reads YFSETQ. The CDR3 spells CASSSWTGNTEAFF. DNA for the CDR3: TGCGCCAGCAGCTCTTGGACGGGAAACACTGAAGCTTTCTTT. The complete variable domain, with remaining parts taken from reference TRBV5-1 and TRBJ1-1, reads KAGVTQTPRYLIKTRGQQVTLSCSPISGHRSVSWYQQTPGQGLQFLFEYFSETQRNKGNFPGRFSGRQFSNSRSEMNVSTLELGDSALYLCASSSWTGNTEAFFGQGTRLTVV.

This clone was detected only a few times. This chain links TRBV5-1 with TRBJ2-1, with D possibly matching TRBD2 (5 bases). V was clipped by 3 bases and J by 10 bases, with 8 bases between them. Germline CDR1 is SGHRS and CDR2 is YFSETQ. The CDR3 runs to 11 residues. This CDR3 reads CASSSDLEQFF. CDR3 sequence (DNA): TGCGCCAGCAGCTCGGACTTAGAGCAGTTCTTC.

The sample holds a few counts of this clone. This same CDR3 is encoded by further DNA sequences in the sample. The chain links TRBV9 to TRBJ1-1; tentatively, D is TRBD1 (5 bases). V lost 0 bases, J lost 0 bases, and 9 bases lay in between. The CDR3 runs to 15 residues. Germline loops: CDR1 SGDLS, CDR2 YYNGEE. CDR3 region: CASSVGGGLNTEAFF. The CDR3 DNA sequence: TGTGCCAGCAGCGTAGGCGGGGGATTGAACACTGAAGCTTTCTTT.

A few counts support this clone. This chain joins TRBV21-1 and TRBJ2-7; the table's D call TRBD2 went unverified against the DNA. TRBV21-1 is listed as a pseudogene. The CDR3 is 15 amino acids. This CDR3 is CASSATSGGNYEQYF. CDR3 nucleotide sequence: TGTGCCAGCAGCGCCACTAGCGGGGGGAACTACGAGCAGTACTTC.

The chain couples TRBV7-7 to TRBJ2-1, with 7 positions matching TRBD2. After removal of 5 bases from V and 7 bases from J, the junction contained 11 bases not matched to a gene. Germline lookup yields CDR1 SSHAT and CDR2 FNYEAQ (reference sequence). This CDR3 contains 15 residues. The CDR3 sequence is CASSPGLFPLNEQFF. The DNA for the CDR3 is TGTGCCAGCAGCCCGGGACTATTCCCCCTTAATGAGCAGTTCTTC. Filled out from reference TRBV7-7 and TRBJ2-1, the complete variable domain reads GAGVSQSPRYKVTKRGQDVTLRCDPISSHATLYWYQQALGQGPEFLTYFNYEAQPDKSGLPSDRFSAERPEGSISTLTIQRTEQRDSAMYRCASSPGLFPLNEQFFGPGTRLTVL.

The rearrangement links TRBV5-1 to TRBJ2-7; 10 positions agree with TRBD1. This CDR3 has 15 amino acids. Germline CDR1 reads SGHRS; CDR2 reads YFSETQ. V was clipped by 4 bases and J by 3 bases; unmatched bases: 7. CDR3 protein: CASSLGQGSYYEQYF. CDR3 nucleotide sequence: TGCGCCAGCAGCCTGGGACAGGGGAGTTACTACGAGCAGTACTTC.

This clone has only a few counts. The CDR3, as DNA: TGTGCCAGCAGTGAGCGGACAGGGCCCAACATTCAGTACTTC. It encodes CASSERTGPNIQYF. V is TRBV2 and J is TRBJ2-4; TRBD1 agrees at 8 bases. Germline V gene sequence: CDR1 SNHLY, CDR2 FYNNEI. Germline trimming cut 3 bases from V and 7 bases from J; bases unmatched to any gene: 5. This CDR3 region has 14 residues.

In its sample, this clone was seen a few times. The V call is TRBV27, the J call TRBJ2-3; D perhaps matches TRBD1 (6 bases). This CDR3 contains 11 residues. The germline V gene has CDR1 MNHEY and CDR2 SMNVEV (reference sequence). V lost 3 bases and J 13 bases, leaving 11 bases between the germline ends. CDR3 sequence reads: CASSLGAEEYF. CDR3 bases: TGTGCCAGCAGTTTGGGGGCTGAGGAGTATTTT.

This chain connects TRBV30 to TRBJ1-5; TRBD1 might be the D (5 bases). V gave up 2 bases and J gave up 1 base, with 18 bases separating them. The V gene's germline CDR1 is GTSNPN and CDR2 SVGIG (reference sequence). The CDR3 is 17 amino acids. The CDR3 spells CAWSSGRMDISNQPQHF. The CDR3 nucleotides are TGTGCCTGGAGTAGTGGCCGAATGGACATCAGCAATCAGCCCCAGCATTTT.

The chain recombines TRBV18 with TRBJ2-7, with D possibly TRBD2 on 5 matching bases. Per the germline V gene, CDR1 is KGHSH and CDR2 is LQKENI. The CDR3 extends over 14 amino acids. V was pared by 0 bases and J by 2 bases, with 8 bases between. The CDR3 sequence is CASSPPYGTYEQYF. The CDR3 DNA is TGTGCCAGCTCACCACCATACGGGACCTACGAGCAGTACTTC.

The chain recombines TRBV10-3 with TRBJ2-7; no clear D gene. Germline-derived CDR1 and CDR2 are ENHRY and SYGVKD. CDR3 size: 14 residues. Trimming shortened V by 0 bases and J by 5 bases, and 11 bases separated the two germline ends. CDR3 sequence: CAISESIFSNEQYF. In DNA, the CDR3 is TGTGCCATCAGTGAGTCCATCTTTTCTAACGAGCAGTACTTC.

The rearrangement uses TRBV2 and TRBJ2-2; D may be TRBD2 (5 bases). This CDR3 has 14 residues. Germline values: CDR1 SNHLY, CDR2 FYNNEI. The ends were cut back, 4 bases at V and 3 bases at J, with 9 bases in the middle. The CDR3 is CASSGTDYTGELFF. In DNA, the CDR3 is TGTGCCAGCAGTGGAACGGACTACACCGGGGAGCTGTTTTTT.

As to this clone: The same CDR3 arises from other DNA sequences in this sample as well. CDR3 protein: CSAREAHEQYF. As DNA, the CDR3 is TGCAGTGCTAGAGAGGCCCACGAGCAGTACTTC. This chain joins TRBV20-1 and TRBJ2-7; D is undetermined. Trimming stripped 0 bases from V and 5 bases from J, with 5 bases between. Germline CDR1 DFQATT, CDR2 SNEGSKA (reference sequence). This CDR3 spans 11 amino acids.